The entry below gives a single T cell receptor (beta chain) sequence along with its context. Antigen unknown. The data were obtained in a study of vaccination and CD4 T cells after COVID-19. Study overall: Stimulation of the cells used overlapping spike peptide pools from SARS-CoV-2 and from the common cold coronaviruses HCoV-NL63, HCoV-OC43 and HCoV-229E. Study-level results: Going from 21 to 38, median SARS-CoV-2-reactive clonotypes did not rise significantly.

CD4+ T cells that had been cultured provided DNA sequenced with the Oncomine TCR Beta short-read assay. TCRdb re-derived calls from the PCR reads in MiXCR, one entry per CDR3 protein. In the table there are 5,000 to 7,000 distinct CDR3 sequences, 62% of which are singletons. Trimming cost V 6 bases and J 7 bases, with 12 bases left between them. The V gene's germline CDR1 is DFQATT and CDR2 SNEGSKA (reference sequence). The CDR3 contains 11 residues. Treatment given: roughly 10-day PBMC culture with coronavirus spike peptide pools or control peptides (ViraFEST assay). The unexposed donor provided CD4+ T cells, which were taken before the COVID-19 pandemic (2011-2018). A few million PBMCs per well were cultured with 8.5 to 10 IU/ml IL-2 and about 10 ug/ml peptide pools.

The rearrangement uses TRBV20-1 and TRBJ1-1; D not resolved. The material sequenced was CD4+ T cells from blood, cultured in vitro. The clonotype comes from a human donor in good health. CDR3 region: CSAQRQDEAFF. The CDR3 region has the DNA TGCAGTGCCCAAAGGCAGGATGAAGCTTTCTTT.